This T cell receptor beta chain was retrieved from a study of blood T cell repertoires in COVID-19. Study information: From the United States, Italy and Spain came samples of acute and convalescent COVID-19. T cells, B-cell-depleted T cells, or PBMCs provided the cDNA or gDNA that served as material.

As originally analysed: Amplification with reference gene primers provided the estimates of nucleated cell counts. The assay was immunoSEQ multiplex PCR, and TCRdb's table has in-frame clones only and misses some. That table furnishes V, J and clone size, whereas the DNA furnished D and trimming. The table has about 160,000 clones, more than 75% seen once. CDR3 length: 14 amino acids. Germline V gene data show CDR1 as SNHLY and CDR2 as FYNNEI. With V trimmed by 9 bases and J by 0 bases, 6 bases remained unmatched. This chain connects TRBV2 to TRBJ1-1; the match to TRBD1 covers 8 bases. The sample consisted of peripheral blood. The sequence came from a man younger than 35 with acute or convalescent COVID-19. The CDR3 region is CARKTGAMNTEAFF. CDR3 in DNA: TGTGCCAGGAAGACAGGGGCAATGAACACTGAAGCTTTCTTT.